The source of this T cell receptor (beta chain) is a study of blood T cell repertoires in COVID-19. Turning to the study itself: The samples span acute and convalescent COVID-19 from the United States, Italy and Spain. T cells, B-cell-depleted T cells, or PBMCs provided the cDNA or gDNA that served as material.

The V segment lost 8 bases and the J segment 4 bases; nucleotides outside the gene matches: 6. The germline V gene has CDR1 LNHDA and CDR2 SQIVND (reference sequence). This CDR3 is built from 14 residues. Authors' analysis steps: For nucleated cells, counts were estimated from reference gene primer amplification. The table came from immunoSEQ multiplex PCR; TCRdb's copy has only in-frame clones and leaves some out. For V, J and clone size, that table is used; D and trimming come from the DNA. The sample lists 200,000 to 250,000 clones; 75% to 90% were seen once. Sample: peripheral blood. V and J are TRBV19 and TRBJ2-1; TRBD2 aligns across 9 bases. The clonotype originates from a woman of 80 years or more with COVID-19, enrolled during active disease. The DNA for the CDR3 is TGTGCCAGTGCGGGCGGGGGGGTGTACAATGAGCAGTTCTTC. It specifies CASAGGGVYNEQFF.